This TCR beta chain is drawn from a study of CXCR3-negative and CXCR3-positive naive CD8 T cells. The overall study: The libraries together contributed about 135 million TRB reads, each supplying about 1.5 +/- 0.3 million.

Notes on the study in general: In naive cells, CXCR3-negative and CXCR3-positive subsets had similar TRBV-TRBJ usage; memory cells differed. Relative to CXCR3-negative naive cells, CXCR3-positive naive cells had more hydrophobic TRB CDR3s. Both of the naive subsets showed about the same high diversity, but memory CD8+ cells had much less.

The length of the CDR3 is 14 residues. Germline assignment: CDR1 SGHKS and CDR2 YYEKEE (reference sequence). On this clonotype itself: The antigen is not known.

Libraries were UMI-labeled 5' RACE TRB cDNA. After re-calling the 5' RACE reads, TCRdb lists one entry per CDR3 protein, DNA absent. Its listing shows about 90,000 distinct CDR3 sequences. Those CD8+ T cells considered naive were CD45RO-CCR7+CD27+CD95-. The chain employs TRBV5-5 and TRBJ2-7; TCRdb outputs TRBD1, but without DNA this stays unchecked. The source is a human donor in good health. Some clones in this sample may be carry-over from other donors' samples. The specimen was naive CXCR3+ CD8+ T cells from blood. Subset: CD45RO-CCR7+CD27+CD95- naive CD8+ T cells expressing CXCR3 (TNR3+). CDR3 protein: CASSRGDITYEQYF. The variable domain in full, completed from reference TRBV5-5 and TRBJ2-7, reads DAGVTQSPTHLIKTRGQQVTLRCSPISGHKSVSWYQQVLGQGPQFIFQYYEKEERGRGNFPDRFSARQFPNYSSELNVNALLLGDSALYLCASSRGDITYEQYFGPGTRLTVT.